Each of the 4 T cell receptor beta chains below was sequenced from the same sample in a study of spatial heterogeneity in lung cancer. From the 5' RACE reads, TCRdb called clonotypes with MiXCR, one entry per CDR3 protein. The sample carries 10,000 to 12,000 distinct CDR3 sequences, approximately 5% recorded once. This sample's time point: sample taken at primary tumor resection. Unsorted whole RNA samples from tumor, nontumor lung or frozen PBMC were sequenced. The specimen comprised PBMCs, sampled at surgery. The receptors here all came from a male donor with early-stage non-small cell lung cancer.

This clonotype was picked up many times. The J gene is TRBJ1-1, the V gene TRBV27; possibly TRBD1 for D (5 bases). V lost 8 bases, J lost 5 bases, and 27 bases lay in between. This CDR3 spans 17 amino acids. The germline gives CDR1 MNHEY, CDR2 SMNVEV (reference sequence). The CDR3, as DNA: TGTGCCAGCCGGCCCGGGCAAGGGGTCTCTTATGGGACTGAAGCTTTCTTT. It codes for CASRPGQGVSYGTEAFF.

This clonotype was seen at least ten times. The rearrangement links TRBV5-1 to TRBJ2-7; the D gene is possibly TRBD2 (5 bases). Trimming removed 6 bases from V and 2 bases from J, with 15 bases in between. The germline gives CDR1 SGHRS, CDR2 YFSETQ. This CDR3 spans 14 amino acids. The CDR3, as DNA: TGCGCCAGCACCCTGGGAGAGGTAGCCTACGAGCAGTACTTC. Translation gives CASTLGEVAYEQYF.

This clonotype was picked up many times. This chain links TRBV7-2 with TRBJ2-3, with 7 bases lining up with TRBD1. CDR1 is SGHTA, CDR2 FQGNSA, per germline. The CDR3 has 15 amino acids. V shed 5 bases, J shed 6 bases, and the junction held 11 bases outside the gene matches. The CDR3 nucleotides are TGTGCCAGCAGCCCGCGACAGGGACCCACGGATACGCAGTATTTT. This sequence encodes CASSPRQGPTDTQYF.

This clonotype was counted many times. The rearrangement joins TRBV7-9 to TRBJ1-4; 9 bases line up with TRBD1. Germline V lookup: CDR1 SEHNR, CDR2 FQNEAQ (reference sequence). This CDR3 is 14 amino acids long. Trimming at V came to 4 bases and at J to 6 bases, leaving 3 bases not matched to a gene. The CDR3 reads CASSWDREHEKLFF. Written as DNA, the CDR3 is TGTGCCAGCAGCTGGGACAGGGAGCATGAAAAACTGTTTTTT.